This TCR beta chain was observed in a study of T cell repertoires in cytomegalovirus infection. Via MiXCR, TCRdb re-called the reads, giving one row per CDR3 protein. The sample holds some 240,000 distinct CDR3 sequences; approximately 17% are singletons and the top ten take roughly 45%. Trimming removed 1 base from V and 2 bases from J, with 8 bases in between. This CDR3 comprises 14 residues. Germline CDR1 is MGHDK and CDR2 is SYGVNS. The V and J genes are TRBV25-1 and TRBJ2-5; TRBD2 is a possible D gene (6 bases). This TCR derives from a human donor in good health (CMV status not recorded). Some clones in this sample may be carry-over from other donors' samples. Sequencing was carried out using CD8+ T cells from PBMCs. CDR3: CASSEFGGQETQYF. The CDR3 DNA is TGTGCCAGCAGTGAATTCGGGGGACAAGAGACCCAGTACTTC.